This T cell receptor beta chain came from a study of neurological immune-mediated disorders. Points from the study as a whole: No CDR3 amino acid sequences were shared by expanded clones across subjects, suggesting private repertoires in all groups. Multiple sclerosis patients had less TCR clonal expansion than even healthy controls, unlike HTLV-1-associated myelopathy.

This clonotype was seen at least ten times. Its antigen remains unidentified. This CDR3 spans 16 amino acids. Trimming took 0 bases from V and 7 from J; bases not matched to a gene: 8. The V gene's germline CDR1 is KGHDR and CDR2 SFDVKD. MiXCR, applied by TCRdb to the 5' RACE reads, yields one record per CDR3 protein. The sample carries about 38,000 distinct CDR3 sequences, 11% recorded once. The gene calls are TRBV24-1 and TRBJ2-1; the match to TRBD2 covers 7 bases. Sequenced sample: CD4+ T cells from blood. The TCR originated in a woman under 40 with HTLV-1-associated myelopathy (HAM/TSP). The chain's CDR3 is CATSDLKWGGSNEQFF. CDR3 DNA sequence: TGTGCCACCAGTGATTTGAAGTGGGGGGGTTCGAATGAGCAGTTCTTC.